This T cell receptor beta chain was sequenced during a study of T-cell reconstitution after alpha-beta-depleted transplantation in children. In its sample, this clonotype was seen a few times. Unique molecular identifiers were used to barcode this TCRbeta library. TCRdb processed the PCR reads anew with MiXCR; each CDR3 protein has one entry. The sample shows about 500,000 distinct CDR3 sequences, less than 35% of them seen only once. This CDR3 has 14 amino acids. Germline V gene data show CDR1 as SGHRS and CDR2 as YFSETQ. The V gene lost 4 bases and the J gene lost 0 bases, with 11 bases spanning the gap.

Sequenced here: PBMCs from the stem cell graft donor, sampled from the stem cell graft. V gene TRBV5-1 combines with J gene TRBJ2-7; no reliable D call. The clonotype was recovered from a human donor who donated a stem cell graft to a child with aplastic anemia. The CDR3 nucleotides read TGCGCCAGCAGCGACACAAGGAGCTCCTACGAGCAGTACTTC. Protein sequence: CASSDTRSSYEQYF.